This T cell receptor (beta chain) was found in a study of T cells in tuberculosis. At the level of the study: A South African cohort included IGRA-negative adolescents, latently infected IGRA-positive adolescents and adults with active tuberculosis.

TCRdb's table, derived via immunoSEQ multiplex PCR, lists solely in-frame clones and lacks some. The sample holds fewer than 30,000 clones, over 85% seen once. Study outcomes and limitations: Classification accuracy was 75% to 90% (AUROC 0.90) with the GMM-specific repertoire. Smaller distances to GMM-specific TCRs suggested their expansion in active tuberculosis.

Germline lookup yields CDR1 SGDLS and CDR2 YYNGEE. Trimming removed 3 bases from V and 5 bases from J, with 2 bases in between. The CDR3 totals 11 residues. As for this clone: Antigen: not known.

The sequenced sample consisted of PBMCs. This receptor was identified in a donor aged 10-29 years with latent tuberculosis or without tuberculosis infection. The V and J genes are TRBV9 and TRBJ2-2, with D unclear. The CDR3 DNA reads as TGTGCCAGCAGCGCGACCGGGGAGCTGTTTTTT. Translating it yields CASSATGELFF.